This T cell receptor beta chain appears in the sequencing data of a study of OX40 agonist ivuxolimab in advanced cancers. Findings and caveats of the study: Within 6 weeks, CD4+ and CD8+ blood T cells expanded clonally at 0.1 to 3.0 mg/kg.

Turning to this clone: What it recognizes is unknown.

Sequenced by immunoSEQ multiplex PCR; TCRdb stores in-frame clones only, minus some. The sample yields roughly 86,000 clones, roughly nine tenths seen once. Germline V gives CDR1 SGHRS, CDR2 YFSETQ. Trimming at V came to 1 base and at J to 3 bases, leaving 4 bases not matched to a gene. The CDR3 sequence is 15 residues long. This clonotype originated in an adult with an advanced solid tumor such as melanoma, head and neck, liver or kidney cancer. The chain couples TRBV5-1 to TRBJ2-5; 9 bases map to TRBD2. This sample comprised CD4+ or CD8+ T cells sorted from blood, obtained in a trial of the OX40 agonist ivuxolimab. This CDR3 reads CASSLRASGEETQYF. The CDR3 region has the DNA TGCGCCAGCAGCTTGAGGGCTAGCGGGGAAGAGACCCAGTACTTC. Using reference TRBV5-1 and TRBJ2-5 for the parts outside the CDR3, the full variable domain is KAGVTQTPRYLIKTRGQQVTLSCSPISGHRSVSWYQQTPGQGLQFLFEYFSETQRNKGNFPGRFSGRQFSNSRSEMNVSTLELGDSALYLCASSLRASGEETQYFGPGTRLLVL.